This is a list of T cell receptor beta chains from one sample in a study of T cells in pancreatic ductal adenocarcinoma. Profiled with immunoSEQ multiplex PCR; TCRdb holds only in-frame clones, not every one. The sample records about 9,400 clones, about 64% being singletons. Material: pancreatic tumor tissue. The receptors originated from a human donor with pancreatic ductal adenocarcinoma. CDR3s include the opening cysteine and the closing phenylalanine or tryptophan. D genes are given only for firm matches. Clone size is shown for a subset of rows, as once, few, many or a class of expanded clone.

J gene: TRBJ1-3
D gene: TRBD1
V gene: TRBV4-3
clone size: few
CDR3 DNA: TGCGCCAGCAGCCAAGACAGGGGGTCTGGAAACACCATATATTTT
CDR3 protein: CASSQDRGSGNTIYF

J gene: TRBJ2-7
D gene: .
V gene: TRBV29-1
clone size: .
CDR3 DNA: TGCAGCGTTGGTGGTGGGACATCCTACGAGCAGTACTTC
CDR3 protein: CSVGGGTSYEQYF

J gene: TRBJ2-1
D gene: .
V gene: TRBV4-2
clone size: .
CDR3 DNA: TGTGCCAGCAGCCCAGTGGAGTCTAGCTCCTACAATGAGCAGTTCTTC
CDR3 protein: CASSPVESSSYNEQFF

J gene: TRBJ1-2
D gene: TRBD1
V gene: TRBV11-2
clone size: .
CDR3 DNA: TGTGCCAGCAGCTTAAACGGACAGGGAAGCGGCTACACCTTC
CDR3 protein: CASSLNGQGSGYTF

J gene: TRBJ2-5
D gene: .
V gene: TRBV9
clone size: .
CDR3 DNA: TGTGCCAGCAGCGTAGTAGAGCGGCAAGAGACCCAGTACTTC
CDR3 protein: CASSVVERQETQYF

J gene: TRBJ2-2
D gene: TRBD1
V gene: TRBV6-5
clone size: .
CDR3 DNA: TGTGCCAGCAATCCCAGGGGGAGGAACACCGGGGAGCTGTTTTTT
CDR3 protein: CASNPRGRNTGELFF

J gene: TRBJ2-3
D gene: .
V gene: TRBV5-1
clone size: .
CDR3 DNA: TGCGCCAGCAGCTTGGCCGGAAAAAGCACAGATACGCAGTATTTT
CDR3 protein: CASSLAGKSTDTQYF

J gene: TRBJ2-1
D gene: .
V gene: TRBV18
clone size: .
CDR3 DNA: TGTGCCAGCTCACCACCATACTCGTACAATGAGCAGTTCTTC
CDR3 protein: CASSPPYSYNEQFF

J gene: TRBJ2-7
D gene: TRBD2
V gene: TRBV6-5
clone size: .
CDR3 DNA: TGTGCCAGCAGTTACAGCGGGGCCCTTAAAGGGGAGCAGTACTTC
CDR3 protein: CASSYSGALKGEQYF

J gene: TRBJ1-1
D gene: .
V gene: TRBV7-9
clone size: few
CDR3 DNA: TGTGCCAGCAGCCCGACAGTGAACACTGAAGCTTTCTTT
CDR3 protein: CASSPTVNTEAFF

J gene: TRBJ1-3
D gene: .
V gene: TRBV27
clone size: once
CDR3 DNA: TGTGCCAGCAGTCCCAAAGCTCCGGGACACCCCTCTGGGGCCTCTGGAAACACCATATATTTT
CDR3 protein: CASSPKAPGHPSGASGNTIYF

J gene: TRBJ2-4
D gene: .
V gene: TRBV6-5
clone size: few
CDR3 DNA: TGTGCCAGCAGGGGCAGTTCCAAAAACATTCAGTACTTC
CDR3 protein: CASRGSSKNIQYF

J gene: TRBJ2-5
D gene: .
V gene: TRBV11-2
clone size: .
CDR3 DNA: TGTGCCAGCAGCTTATCGGCGGATCAAGAGACCCAGTACTTC
CDR3 protein: CASSLSADQETQYF

J gene: TRBJ1-2
D gene: .
V gene: TRBV10-3
clone size: .
CDR3 DNA: TGTGCCATCAGTGAGTCGAAATTAACAGGGAACTATGGCTACACCTTC
CDR3 protein: CAISESKLTGNYGYTF

J gene: TRBJ1-1
D gene: TRBD1
V gene: TRBV23-1
clone size: few
CDR3 DNA: TGCGCCAGCAGTCGCGATAAGAAGGGGGCAGCGAACGAAAGGCACACTGAAGCTTTCTTT
CDR3 protein: CASSRDKKGAANERHTEAFF

J gene: TRBJ1-1
D gene: .
V gene: TRBV7-8
clone size: .
CDR3 DNA: TGTGCCAGCAGCTTAGGAAGGGGGGCTGAAGCTTTCTTT
CDR3 protein: CASSLGRGAEAFF

J gene: TRBJ2-7
D gene: TRBD2
V gene: TRBV18
clone size: few
CDR3 DNA: TGTGCCAGCTCACCAGAGACTAGCGGGAAATCCTACGAGCAGTACTTC
CDR3 protein: CASSPETSGKSYEQYF

J gene: TRBJ2-7
D gene: .
V gene: TRBV6-6
clone size: .
CDR3 DNA: TGTGCCAGCAAAGGTGCCAGCTCCTACGAGCAGTACTTC
CDR3 protein: CASKGASSYEQYF

J gene: TRBJ1-5
D gene: .
V gene: TRBV29-1
clone size: .
CDR3 DNA: TGCAGCGTGAAACAGGGAAATCAGCCCCAGCATTTT
CDR3 protein: CSVKQGNQPQHF

J gene: TRBJ1-1
D gene: .
V gene: TRBV5-1
clone size: .
CDR3 DNA: TGCGCCAGCAGCTTGGTGTCGGGAGGTACTGAAGCTTTCTTT
CDR3 protein: CASSLVSGGTEAFF

J gene: TRBJ2-7
D gene: .
V gene: TRBV10-1
clone size: .
CDR3 DNA: TGCGCCAGCAAAGGGACCGGGGAGGCGATTTCCGAGCAGTACTTC
CDR3 protein: CASKGTGEAISEQYF

J gene: TRBJ1-1
D gene: TRBD1
V gene: TRBV14
clone size: .
CDR3 DNA: TGTGCCAGCAGCCAAGGAATCCCGACAGGGGCCACTGAAGCTTTCTTT
CDR3 protein: CASSQGIPTGATEAFF

J gene: TRBJ2-7
D gene: .
V gene: TRBV19
clone size: .
CDR3 DNA: TGTGCCAGTAGTAAGGGGAGAGAGCAGTACTTC
CDR3 protein: CASSKGREQYF

J gene: TRBJ2-1
D gene: TRBD2
V gene: TRBV4-1
clone size: .
CDR3 DNA: TGCGCCAGCAGCCTAGGACTAGGCGGAGATGAGCAGTTCTTC
CDR3 protein: CASSLGLGGDEQFF

J gene: TRBJ1-5
D gene: .
V gene: TRBV10-3
clone size: few
CDR3 DNA: TGTGCCATCAGTACGGGCTATAGCAATCAGCCCCAGCATTTT
CDR3 protein: CAISTGYSNQPQHF

J gene: TRBJ2-1
D gene: .
V gene: TRBV4-1
clone size: medium-sized
CDR3 DNA: TGCGCCAGCAGTAACCGGAGCTCCTACAATGAGCAGTTCTTC
CDR3 protein: CASSNRSSYNEQFF

J gene: TRBJ2-5
D gene: .
V gene: TRBV7-9
clone size: .
CDR3 DNA: TGTGCCAGCAGCCGGAGCTATCCCGGGAAAGGGGAGACCCAGTACTTC
CDR3 protein: CASSRSYPGKGETQYF

J gene: TRBJ2-7
D gene: .
V gene: TRBV11-2
clone size: .
CDR3 DNA: TGTGCCAGCAGCCGGACGGTGGACGAGCAGTACTTC
CDR3 protein: CASSRTVDEQYF

J gene: TRBJ2-1
D gene: TRBD1
V gene: TRBV19
clone size: .
CDR3 DNA: TGTGCCAGTACGCGACAGGGGCCCTTCAATGAGCAGTTCTTC
CDR3 protein: CASTRQGPFNEQFF

J gene: TRBJ1-3
D gene: .
V gene: TRBV9
clone size: .
CDR3 DNA: TGTGCCAGCAGCGTAGTAGCAGAATCTGGAAACACCATATATTTT
CDR3 protein: CASSVVAESGNTIYF

J gene: TRBJ1-4
D gene: .
V gene: TRBV5-1
clone size: .
CDR3 DNA: TGCGCCAGCAGCTTAGACAGAACTAATGAAAAACTGTTTTTT
CDR3 protein: CASSLDRTNEKLFF

J gene: TRBJ2-1
D gene: TRBD2
V gene: TRBV9
clone size: .
CDR3 DNA: TGTGCCAGCAGCGTAGTCCCGGGAGGTGAGCAGTTCTTC
CDR3 protein: CASSVVPGGEQFF

J gene: TRBJ1-1
D gene: TRBD1
V gene: TRBV4-2
clone size: medium-sized
CDR3 DNA: TGTGCCAGCAGCCCGCAGGGACAGGGCAAAGAGGGATTCTTT
CDR3 protein: CASSPQGQGKEGFF

J gene: TRBJ2-2
D gene: .
V gene: TRBV6-1
clone size: .
CDR3 DNA: TGTGCCAGCAGGGGGACCGGGGAGCTGTTTTTT
CDR3 protein: CASRGTGELFF

J gene: TRBJ1-1
D gene: TRBD1
V gene: TRBV5-1
clone size: .
CDR3 DNA: TGCGCCAGCAGCTTACTGGACAGGGGGAGAACTGAAGCTTTCTTT
CDR3 protein: CASSLLDRGRTEAFF

J gene: TRBJ2-3
D gene: .
V gene: TRBV7-9
clone size: .
CDR3 DNA: TGTGCCAGCAGCTCGGGCCAACGCGGCACAGATACGCAGTATTTT
CDR3 protein: CASSSGQRGTDTQYF

J gene: TRBJ1-2
D gene: .
V gene: TRBV6-5
clone size: .
CDR3 DNA: TGTGCCAGCAGTACCCGTCCCCCGGGCTATGGCTACACCTTC
CDR3 protein: CASSTRPPGYGYTF

J gene: TRBJ2-3
D gene: .
V gene: TRBV5-1
clone size: .
CDR3 DNA: TGCGCCAGCAGCATCTGGACAGACAGCACAGATACGCAGTATTTT
CDR3 protein: CASSIWTDSTDTQYF

J gene: TRBJ2-3
D gene: TRBD1
V gene: TRBV9
clone size: .
CDR3 DNA: TGTGCCAGCAGCGCACGGACAGGGGGCAGGAGCACAGATACGCAGTATTTT
CDR3 protein: CASSARTGGRSTDTQYF

J gene: TRBJ1-2
D gene: TRBD1
V gene: TRBV18
clone size: .
CDR3 DNA: TGTGCCAGCTCACCAGACAGGGGCAACTATGGCTACACCTTC
CDR3 protein: CASSPDRGNYGYTF

J gene: TRBJ2-5
D gene: .
V gene: TRBV11-1
clone size: .
CDR3 DNA: TGTGCCAGCAGCCGTTACAGTTCGGCGGGGGAGACCCAGTACTTC
CDR3 protein: CASSRYSSAGETQYF

J gene: TRBJ1-4
D gene: .
V gene: TRBV5-1
clone size: .
CDR3 DNA: TGCGCCAGCAGCCTTTCGGGGGTAATTAATGAAAAACTGTTTTTT
CDR3 protein: CASSLSGVINEKLFF

J gene: TRBJ2-5
D gene: .
V gene: TRBV7-9
clone size: .
CDR3 DNA: TGTGCCAGCAGCTTTACAGGGAGGGGAGAGACCCAGTACTTC
CDR3 protein: CASSFTGRGETQYF

J gene: TRBJ1-1
D gene: .
V gene: TRBV7-9
clone size: .
CDR3 DNA: TGTGCCAGCAGCTTAGATCAGGGTTCCGGGGGGGAAGCTTTCTTT
CDR3 protein: CASSLDQGSGGEAFF

J gene: TRBJ2-2
D gene: .
V gene: TRBV18
clone size: few
CDR3 DNA: TGTGCCAGCTCACCGATAGAGGTCCGGAGCACCGGGGAGCTGTTTTTT
CDR3 protein: CASSPIEVRSTGELFF

J gene: TRBJ1-1
D gene: .
V gene: TRBV19
clone size: .
CDR3 DNA: TGTGCCACCCAAACAGGGAGGCGCACTGAAGCTTTCTTT
CDR3 protein: CATQTGRRTEAFF

J gene: TRBJ2-1
D gene: TRBD2
V gene: TRBV11-2
clone size: few
CDR3 DNA: TGTGCCAGCAGCGAAAGCATCGCTAGCGGGGAGCATGAGCAGTTCTTC
CDR3 protein: CASSESIASGEHEQFF

J gene: TRBJ2-5
D gene: TRBD1
V gene: TRBV19
clone size: medium-sized
CDR3 DNA: TGTGCCAGTAGTCCAACAGGGGGAATCCAAGAGACCCAGTACTTC
CDR3 protein: CASSPTGGIQETQYF

J gene: TRBJ1-1
D gene: .
V gene: TRBV7-9
clone size: few
CDR3 DNA: TGTGCCAGCAGCTTAGTCGAAGCGGGGGCGGCTGAAGCTTTCTTT
CDR3 protein: CASSLVEAGAAEAFF

J gene: TRBJ1-5
D gene: .
V gene: TRBV19
clone size: once
CDR3 DNA: TGTGCCAGTAGTATGACACTTTACAATCAGCCCCAGCATTTT
CDR3 protein: CASSMTLYNQPQHF